Listed below are T cell receptor beta chains from one sample, sequenced in a study of blood T cell repertoires in COVID-19. The data were produced by immunoSEQ multiplex PCR, yet TCRdb's version contains in-frame clones alone and is incomplete. The table lists 300,000 to 500,000 clones, approximately 90% of them singletons. The sample comprised PBMCs or T cells enriched from blood (not recorded which). These receptors came from a woman in her thirties with acute COVID-19. Each CDR3 is given with its conserved first and last residue. Each record gives: V gene, D gene, J gene, clone size, CDR3 DNA, CDR3 protein. The D gene is left open where the match is weak. The size entry is marked missing in some rows and otherwise reads once, few, many or a size class.

V gene: TRBV6-2/TRBV6-3; D gene: TRBD2; J gene: TRBJ2-7; clone size: few; CDR3 DNA: TGTGCCAGCAGTTACTCTAGTAGCGGGGGAGACGAGCAGTACTTC; CDR3 protein: CASSYSSSGGDEQYF
V gene: TRBV7-8; D gene: TRBD2; J gene: TRBJ2-2; clone size: NA; CDR3 DNA: TGTGCCAGCAGTCGGGGGGGCCACAACACCGGGGAGCTGTTTTTT; CDR3 protein: CASSRGGHNTGELFF
V gene: TRBV3-1/TRBV3-2; D gene: TRBD1; J gene: TRBJ1-5; clone size: NA; CDR3 DNA: TGTGCCAGCAGCCAAGAGGACGGACAGGGTAGCAATCAGCCCCAGCATTTT; CDR3 protein: CASSQEDGQGSNQPQHF
V gene: TRBV4-1; D gene: NA; J gene: TRBJ1-5; clone size: NA; CDR3 DNA: TGCGCCAGTTCGCAGGGGCATAGCAATCAGCCCCAGCATTTT; CDR3 protein: CASSQGHSNQPQHF
V gene: TRBV10-3; D gene: TRBD1; J gene: TRBJ1-2; clone size: NA; CDR3 DNA: TGTGCCATCAGTGGCCCTCGGACAGGCTCTGATGGCTACACCTTC; CDR3 protein: CAISGPRTGSDGYTF
V gene: TRBV5-6; D gene: NA; J gene: TRBJ2-1; clone size: NA; CDR3 DNA: TGTGCCAGCAGCCGGCCGGGTGCGGATGAGCAGTTCTTC; CDR3 protein: CASSRPGADEQFF
V gene: TRBV9; D gene: TRBD2; J gene: TRBJ2-3; clone size: NA; CDR3 DNA: TGTGCCAGCAGCGTAAAACCCTCCCCTAGCGGGGGTTTCACAGATACGCAGTATTTT; CDR3 protein: CASSVKPSPSGGFTDTQYF
V gene: TRBV11-2; D gene: NA; J gene: TRBJ1-1; clone size: few; CDR3 DNA: TGTGCCAGCAGCCCCGGGGGGACTGAAGCTTTCTTT; CDR3 protein: CASSPGGTEAFF
V gene: TRBV27; D gene: NA; J gene: TRBJ2-5; clone size: NA; CDR3 DNA: TGTGCCAGCAAGGAGGGACCCCAAGAGACCCAGTACTTC; CDR3 protein: CASKEGPQETQYF
V gene: TRBV19; D gene: TRBD1; J gene: TRBJ1-2; clone size: NA; CDR3 DNA: TGTGCCAGTATTTCGGACAGGGCGGGCTATGGCTACACCTTC; CDR3 protein: CASISDRAGYGYTF
V gene: TRBV9; D gene: NA; J gene: TRBJ1-5; clone size: NA; CDR3 DNA: TGTGCCAGCAGCGTAGGGGGGGACGGAATCGCTCAGCCCCAGCATTTT; CDR3 protein: CASSVGGDGIAQPQHF
V gene: TRBV5-1; D gene: TRBD1; J gene: TRBJ1-2; clone size: NA; CDR3 DNA: TGCGCCAGCAGCTTAGGGGACAGGGGGCCGGATGGCTACACCTTC; CDR3 protein: CASSLGDRGPDGYTF
V gene: TRBV24-1; D gene: TRBD1; J gene: TRBJ1-2; clone size: NA; CDR3 DNA: TGTGCCACCAGTGATCCCGGGACAGTTTATGGCTACACCTTC; CDR3 protein: CATSDPGTVYGYTF
V gene: TRBV10-3; D gene: NA; J gene: TRBJ1-2; clone size: NA; CDR3 DNA: TGTGCCTCCGATCCCCAGGGAAACTATGGCTACACCTTC; CDR3 protein: CASDPQGNYGYTF
V gene: TRBV5-1; D gene: NA; J gene: TRBJ2-1; clone size: NA; CDR3 DNA: TGCGCCAGCAGCTTACCCGGGGATGAGCAGTTCTTC; CDR3 protein: CASSLPGDEQFF
V gene: TRBV6-6; D gene: NA; J gene: TRBJ1-5; clone size: NA; CDR3 DNA: TGTGCCAGCAGTACCCGGGGGGTTTACCAGCCCCAGCATTTT; CDR3 protein: CASSTRGVYQPQHF
V gene: TRBV10-2; D gene: TRBD1; J gene: TRBJ2-7; clone size: NA; CDR3 DNA: TGCGCCAGCAGTGGGGGGACAGGGACCTACGAGCAGTACTTC; CDR3 protein: CASSGGTGTYEQYF
V gene: TRBV7-3; D gene: TRBD1; J gene: TRBJ2-2; clone size: few; CDR3 DNA: TGTGCCAGCAGCTTGCGACAGGGGAGTACCGGGGAGCTGTTTTTT; CDR3 protein: CASSLRQGSTGELFF
V gene: TRBV30; D gene: TRBD1; J gene: TRBJ1-2; clone size: once; CDR3 DNA: TGTGCCTGTCCGGAGACAGGGAAAAGCTATGGCTACACCTTC; CDR3 protein: CACPETGKSYGYTF
V gene: TRBV24-1; D gene: NA; J gene: TRBJ2-1; clone size: NA; CDR3 DNA: TGTGCCACCAGTATTTCTCGGGATGAGCAGTTCTTC; CDR3 protein: CATSISRDEQFF
V gene: TRBV7-2; D gene: TRBD2; J gene: TRBJ2-3; clone size: NA; CDR3 DNA: TGTGCCAGCAGCCCAAGGACTAGCGGGGCCACAGATACGCAGTATTTT; CDR3 protein: CASSPRTSGATDTQYF
V gene: TRBV27; D gene: TRBD1; J gene: TRBJ1-2; clone size: NA; CDR3 DNA: TGTGCCAGCAGTTTCCAGGGGGACCCCTATGGCTACACCTTC; CDR3 protein: CASSFQGDPYGYTF
V gene: TRBV24-1; D gene: TRBD1; J gene: TRBJ1-2; clone size: few; CDR3 DNA: TGTGCCACCAGTGATATACCCGGACAGGGGAACTATGGCTACACCTTC; CDR3 protein: CATSDIPGQGNYGYTF
V gene: TRBV30; D gene: NA; J gene: TRBJ1-6; clone size: NA; CDR3 DNA: TGTGCCTGGAGACGAACAGGTCTATATAATTCACCCCTCCACTTT; CDR3 protein: CAWRRTGLYNSPLHF
V gene: TRBV5-1; D gene: NA; J gene: TRBJ1-4; clone size: NA; CDR3 DNA: TGCGCCAGCAGCTTCTCTGAGGGAGGAGGGTTTGAAAAACTGTTTTTT; CDR3 protein: CASSFSEGGGFEKLFF
V gene: TRBV10-3; D gene: NA; J gene: TRBJ2-1; clone size: NA; CDR3 DNA: TGTGCCATCAGTGAGTGGCTAGATTCGAATGAGCAGTTCTTC; CDR3 protein: CAISEWLDSNEQFF
V gene: TRBV21-1; D gene: NA; J gene: TRBJ1-5; clone size: few; CDR3 DNA: TGTGCCAGCAGCAATTCCTCCTTCAGGGGATATAGCAATCAGCCCCAGCATTTT; CDR3 protein: CASSNSSFRGYSNQPQHF
V gene: TRBV13; D gene: TRBD1; J gene: TRBJ2-7; clone size: NA; CDR3 DNA: TGTGCCAGCAGCTTAGACAGGGGCTACGAGCAGTACTTC; CDR3 protein: CASSLDRGYEQYF
V gene: TRBV11-2; D gene: TRBD2; J gene: TRBJ2-7; clone size: NA; CDR3 DNA: TGTGCCAGCAGCTTAGCCCTCGGGGGGTGGGAGCAGTACTTC; CDR3 protein: CASSLALGGWEQYF
V gene: TRBV5-4; D gene: TRBD1; J gene: TRBJ2-7; clone size: once; CDR3 DNA: TGTGCCAGCAGCGACAGGGTGAAAAACGAGCAGTACTTC; CDR3 protein: CASSDRVKNEQYF
V gene: TRBV5-1; D gene: NA; J gene: TRBJ2-5; clone size: NA; CDR3 DNA: TGCGCCAGCAGCTCAGGGGGGTCCGGCGAAGAGACCCAGTACTTC; CDR3 protein: CASSSGGSGEETQYF
V gene: TRBV6-5; D gene: TRBD1; J gene: TRBJ1-2; clone size: NA; CDR3 DNA: TGTGCCAGCAACCTCGGGACAGGGGATGGCTACACCTTC; CDR3 protein: CASNLGTGDGYTF
V gene: TRBV7-3; D gene: NA; J gene: TRBJ1-1; clone size: NA; CDR3 DNA: TGTGCCAGCAGCTTACGGGGGGCTGGGACTGAAGCTTTCTTT; CDR3 protein: CASSLRGAGTEAFF
V gene: TRBV12-3/TRBV12-4; D gene: TRBD1; J gene: TRBJ2-1; clone size: NA; CDR3 DNA: TGTGCCAGCAATCAAGGGGGCCGGGAGCAGTTCTTC; CDR3 protein: CASNQGGREQFF
V gene: TRBV27; D gene: NA; J gene: TRBJ1-3; clone size: NA; CDR3 DNA: TGTGCCAGCAGTTGGGGGGAGGGGAACACCATATATTTT; CDR3 protein: CASSWGEGNTIYF
V gene: TRBV27; D gene: TRBD1; J gene: TRBJ1-1; clone size: NA; CDR3 DNA: TGTGCCAGCAGACCCCGGAGGAACAGGGGGGACACTGAAGCTTTCTTT; CDR3 protein: CASRPRRNRGDTEAFF
V gene: TRBV27; D gene: NA; J gene: TRBJ2-1; clone size: NA; CDR3 DNA: TGTGCCAGCAGTCACAGGGTGGGTGAGCAGTTCTTC; CDR3 protein: CASSHRVGEQFF
V gene: TRBV27; D gene: NA; J gene: TRBJ1-1; clone size: NA; CDR3 DNA: TGTGCCAGCAGTTTAAGCCCTTCGACACCGAACACTGAAGCTTTCTTT; CDR3 protein: CASSLSPSTPNTEAFF
V gene: TRBV29-1; D gene: TRBD1; J gene: TRBJ1-2; clone size: once; CDR3 DNA: TGCAGCGTGGGACAGGGGGACTATGGCTACACCTTC; CDR3 protein: CSVGQGDYGYTF
V gene: TRBV3-1/TRBV3-2; D gene: TRBD2; J gene: TRBJ2-2; clone size: NA; CDR3 DNA: TGTGCCAGCAACCAAGGAACGGGGGGAGGGACCGGGGAGCTGTTTTTT; CDR3 protein: CASNQGTGGGTGELFF
V gene: TRBV7-2; D gene: TRBD2; J gene: TRBJ2-3; clone size: NA; CDR3 DNA: TGTGCCAGCAACCTCCGCGGGGGGCGAAATACGCAGTATTTT; CDR3 protein: CASNLRGGRNTQYF
V gene: TRBV7-9; D gene: TRBD1; J gene: TRBJ1-6; clone size: NA; CDR3 DNA: TGTGCCAGCAGCTTACCTGGGACAGATAATAATTCACCCCTCCACTTT; CDR3 protein: CASSLPGTDNNSPLHF
V gene: TRBV21-1; D gene: NA; J gene: TRBJ1-3; clone size: NA; CDR3 DNA: TGTGCCAGCATTCTGGGAAACACCATATATTTT; CDR3 protein: CASILGNTIYF
V gene: TRBV18; D gene: NA; J gene: TRBJ2-3; clone size: NA; CDR3 DNA: TGTGCCAGCTCACCCAGGGACTTCACAGATACGCAGTATTTT; CDR3 protein: CASSPRDFTDTQYF
V gene: TRBV3-1/TRBV3-2; D gene: TRBD1; J gene: TRBJ2-5; clone size: NA; CDR3 DNA: TGTGCCAGCAGACCTACAGGGGAAGAGACCCAGTACTTC; CDR3 protein: CASRPTGEETQYF
V gene: TRBV7-2; D gene: TRBD1; J gene: TRBJ1-4; clone size: NA; CDR3 DNA: TGTGCCAGCAGCTTTGGGACAGGGTGGCCAACTAATGAAAAACTGTTTTTT; CDR3 protein: CASSFGTGWPTNEKLFF
V gene: TRBV7-8; D gene: TRBD2; J gene: TRBJ2-3; clone size: many; CDR3 DNA: TGTGCCAGCAGCTTTCGGGCTAGCGGGGGGGAAAGCACAGATACGCAGTATTTT; CDR3 protein: CASSFRASGGESTDTQYF